The rows below give T cell receptor beta chains drawn from one sample of a study of blood T cell repertoires in COVID-19. Repertoires were generated with immunoSEQ multiplex PCR, while TCRdb's copy carries only in-frame clones and drops some. Of about 190,000 clones in the sample, roughly four fifths were seen once. The sample was peripheral blood. These receptors all stem from a woman aged 40-49 years with acute or convalescent COVID-19. Both conserved end residues are part of each CDR3. The D gene is left open where the match is weak. Only some rows state a clone size, as once, few, many or a class for expanded clones.

>15|TRBV7-3|TRBJ2-7|-|-
CASSLNDGRYYEQYF
TGTGCCAGCAGCTTAAACGATGGCAGATACTACGAGCAGTACTTC
>12|TRBV12-3/TRBV12-4|TRBJ2-7|-|-
CASRQQGYEQYF
TGTGCCAGCAGGCAACAGGGTTACGAGCAGTACTTC
>13|TRBV11-1|TRBJ2-6|-|-
CASSFRGANVLTF
TGTGCCAGCAGCTTCCGTGGGGCCAACGTCCTGACTTTC
>14|TRBV5-1|TRBJ2-3|-|-
CASSLAGNTDTQYF
TGCGCCAGCAGCTTGGCAGGAAACACAGATACGCAGTATTTT
>15|TRBV7-8|TRBJ1-2|-|-
CASSLVRAQNYGYTF
TGTGCCAGCAGCTTAGTGAGGGCCCAGAACTATGGCTACACCTTC
>13|TRBV28|TRBJ1-4|once|-
CASNEGGNEKLFF
TGTGCCAGCAATGAGGGTGGAAACGAAAAACTGTTTTTT
>15|TRBV11-3|TRBJ2-5|-|TRBD1
CASSVRQGFDETQYF
TGTGCCAGCAGCGTGCGACAGGGGTTTGACGAGACCCAGTACTTC
>15|TRBV24-1|TRBJ2-1|-|TRBD1
CATSGRDSSYNEQFF
TGTGCCACCAGTGGACGGGACAGCTCCTACAATGAGCAGTTCTTC
>15|TRBV11-2|TRBJ1-5|-|-
CASSLSPGANQPQHF
TGTGCCAGCAGCTTATCTCCAGGGGCTAATCAGCCCCAGCATTTT
>14|TRBV5-1|TRBJ1-5|-|-
CASSVGTGYQPQHF
TGCGCCAGCAGCGTGGGGACTGGTTATCAGCCCCAGCATTTT
>17|TRBV6-1|TRBJ2-3|once|-
CASSGRDTRRSTDTQYF
TGTGCCAGCAGTGGACGGGACACACGGAGAAGCACAGATACGCAGTATTTT
>14|TRBV5-6|TRBJ1-5|-|-
CASSFHGFNQPQHF
TGTGCCAGCAGCTTTCATGGCTTCAATCAGCCCCAGCATTTT
>14|TRBV9|TRBJ2-3|few|-
CASSTDSHTDTQYF
TGTGCCAGCAGTACGGACAGTCACACAGATACGCAGTATTTT
>17|TRBV30|TRBJ1-5|-|TRBD1
CAWADRGGLLGNQPQHF
TGTGCCTGGGCAGACAGGGGGGGGTTGTTGGGCAATCAGCCCCAGCATTTT
>13|TRBV7-9|TRBJ2-7|-|-
CASSSGLTGEQYF
TGTGCCAGCAGCTCCGGTCTCACGGGAGAGCAGTACTTC
>12|TRBV5-1|TRBJ2-1|-|TRBD2
CASSWGGNEQFF
TGCGCCAGCAGCTGGGGGGGCAATGAGCAGTTCTTC
>18|TRBV5-1|TRBJ1-3|once|TRBD1
CASSRQEPGQKAGNTIYF
TGCGCCAGCAGCCGACAGGAGCCGGGACAGAAAGCTGGAAACACCATATATTTT
>16|TRBV18|TRBJ2-4|-|TRBD1
CASSPTGLGTKNIQYF
TGTGCCAGCTCACCGACAGGGCTCGGGACCAAAAACATTCAGTACTTC
>16|TRBV18|TRBJ1-5|once|-
CASSPSGVNSNQPQHF
TGTGCCAGCTCACCATCGGGGGTCAATAGCAATCAGCCCCAGCATTTT
>16|TRBV28|TRBJ2-2|-|-
CASSLAIPRKTGELFF
TGTGCCAGCAGTTTAGCCATCCCGAGAAAAACCGGGGAGCTGTTTTTT
>12|TRBV29-1|TRBJ2-1|-|-
CSVGGRGGEQFF
TGCAGCGTTGGGGGCAGGGGCGGTGAGCAGTTCTTC
>13|TRBV4-1|TRBJ2-7|few|-
CASSQLVNYEQYF
TGCGCCAGCAGCCAACTAGTCAACTACGAGCAGTACTTC
>12|TRBV29-1|TRBJ2-2|-|TRBD2
CSAGTTTGELFF
TGCAGTGCCGGGACTACCACCGGGGAGCTGTTTTTT
>13|TRBV6-4|TRBJ1-1|few|-
CASSDSQNTEAFF
TGTGCCAGCAGTGACTCACAAAACACTGAAGCTTTCTTT
>14|TRBV28|TRBJ1-4|-|TRBD1
CASSPGQGNEKLFF
TGTGCCAGCAGTCCGGGACAGGGGAATGAAAAACTGTTTTTT
>13|TRBV29-1|TRBJ1-2|-|-
CSVVSDTDYGYTF
TGCAGCGTTGTTTCGGACACCGACTATGGCTACACCTTC
>16|TRBV13|TRBJ2-7|few|TRBD2
CASSPPRGGSFYEQYF
TGTGCCAGCAGCCCCCCGAGGGGCGGGAGTTTCTACGAGCAGTACTTC
>18|TRBV7-8|TRBJ2-3|-|TRBD2
CASSLAVAWREGLDTQYF
TGTGCCAGCAGCTTAGCGGTCGCTTGGCGGGAGGGGTTAGATACGCAGTATTTT
>13|TRBV30|TRBJ2-7|-|TRBD1
CAWSMDRDYEQYF
TGTGCCTGGAGTATGGACAGGGACTACGAGCAGTACTTC
>13|TRBV5-6|TRBJ1-1|-|-
CASSLGQYTEAFF
TGTGCCAGCAGCTTGGGACAGTACACTGAAGCTTTCTTT
>14|TRBV2|TRBJ1-2|-|TRBD1
CASSGEQGIHGYTF
TGTGCCAGCAGTGGGGAACAGGGGATACATGGCTACACCTTC
>15|TRBV5-8|TRBJ1-2|-|TRBD1
CASSKGTGADYGYTF
TGTGCCAGCAGCAAGGGGACAGGGGCGGACTATGGCTACACCTTC
>14|TRBV6-5|TRBJ1-6|-|-
CASSYFPGPSPLHF
TGTGCCAGCAGTTACTTTCCAGGGCCCTCACCCCTCCACTTT
>14|TRBV14|TRBJ1-1|-|-
CASSQDRLHTEAFF
TGTGCCAGCAGCCAAGACCGGTTACACACTGAAGCTTTCTTT
>17|TRBV10-1|TRBJ1-3|-|-
CASTEATGLSSENTIYF
TGCGCCAGCACTGAGGCAACGGGACTCTCTAGCGAGAACACCATATATTTT
>13|TRBV14|TRBJ1-2|few|-
CASSDTANYGYTF
TGTGCCAGCTCCGACACGGCGAACTATGGCTACACCTTC
>17|TRBV27|TRBJ1-2|once|-
CASSLKVGLRSRYGYTF
TGTGCCAGCAGTTTAAAGGTGGGACTCCGGAGCCGCTATGGCTACACCTTC
>15|TRBV7-8|TRBJ1-1|-|TRBD1
CASSVDRVGNTEAFF
TGTGCCAGCAGCGTAGACAGGGTAGGGAACACTGAAGCTTTCTTT
>13|TRBV28|TRBJ2-3|-|-
CASSLLARDTQYF
TGTGCCAGCAGTTTATTAGCTAGAGATACGCAGTATTTT
>13|TRBV5-1|TRBJ1-1|-|-
CASSLQGYTEAFF
TGCGCCAGCAGCCTACAGGGATACACTGAAGCTTTCTTT
>14|TRBV27|TRBJ1-5|-|TRBD1
CASSQTGRNQPQHF
TGTGCCAGCAGTCAGACAGGGCGCAATCAGCCCCAGCATTTT
>13|TRBV6-5|TRBJ1-2|-|-
CASSYLGGGDYTF
TGTGCCAGCAGTTACTTGGGGGGTGGAGACTACACCTTC
>12|TRBV5-4|TRBJ1-2|-|-
CASSTRDYGYTF
TGTGCCAGCTCTACCAGGGATTATGGCTACACCTTC
>14|TRBV10-3|TRBJ1-1|-|-
CAISELGTNTEAFF
TGTGCCATCAGTGAGTTAGGGACTAACACTGAAGCTTTCTTT
>15|TRBV3-1/TRBV3-2|TRBJ2-2|-|-
CASSPRIAVTGELFF
TGTGCCAGCAGCCCCAGAATAGCTGTTACCGGGGAGCTGTTTTTT
>14|TRBV5-1|TRBJ1-1|-|TRBD1
CASSSLQGATEAFF
TGCGCCAGCAGCTCGCTTCAGGGGGCGACTGAAGCTTTCTTT
>15|TRBV6-5|TRBJ2-2|-|-
CASRRVSNLKGELFF
TGTGCCAGCAGGCGGGTCAGCAATCTAAAAGGGGAGCTGTTTTTT
>16|TRBV7-9|TRBJ2-1|-|TRBD2
CASSLESRLAGNEQFF
TGTGCCAGCAGCTTAGAGTCGCGACTAGCGGGCAATGAGCAGTTCTTC
>15|TRBV3-1/TRBV3-2|TRBJ2-7|-|TRBD1
CASSQNTGGIHEQYF
TGTGCCAGCAGCCAAAACACAGGGGGCATCCACGAGCAGTACTTC
>16|TRBV29-1|TRBJ2-3|-|-
CSVSGPAGKTGDTQYF
TGCAGCGTTTCGGGTCCGGCAGGAAAAACGGGGGATACGCAGTATTTT
>13|TRBV5-1|TRBJ1-2|-|-
CASSRQGSDGYTF
TGCGCCAGCAGCCGCCAGGGAAGTGATGGCTACACCTTC
>17|TRBV5-1|TRBJ2-3|-|TRBD1
CASSSGQGLVSTDTQYF
TGCGCCAGCAGCTCTGGACAGGGCTTAGTTAGCACAGATACGCAGTATTTT
>13|TRBV12-3/TRBV12-4|TRBJ1-2|few|-
CASSRGDNYGYTF
TGTGCCAGCAGTCGGGGGGATAACTATGGCTACACCTTC
>15|TRBV19|TRBJ2-7|-|TRBD1
CASSSSGGRLYEQYF
TGTGCCAGTAGTTCTTCAGGGGGCCGATTGTACGAGCAGTACTTC
>13|TRBV12-3/TRBV12-4|TRBJ1-4|-|-
CASSLSWYEKLFF
TGTGCCAGCAGTTTGAGTTGGTACGAAAAACTGTTTTTT
>15|TRBV4-1|TRBJ2-7|-|-
CASSQTSGFRYEQYF
TGCGCCAGCAGCCAAACCAGCGGTTTTAGGTACGAGCAGTACTTC
>16|TRBV5-4|TRBJ2-1|-|TRBD2
CASSLATSGNLGEQFF
TGTGCCAGCAGCTTGGCGACTAGCGGGAATTTAGGTGAGCAGTTCTTC
>13|TRBV5-1|TRBJ1-5|once|-
CASSLNRAEPQHF
TGCGCCAGCAGCCTAAACAGGGCTGAGCCCCAGCATTTT
>13|TRBV29-1|TRBJ2-7|-|-
CSVEGGVPYEQYF
TGCAGCGTTGAAGGGGGGGTCCCCTACGAGCAGTACTTC